The 9 T cell receptor beta chains in this list originate from one sample, sequenced in a study of breast tumors, draining lymph nodes, adjacent tissues (TCRdb year 2016). Library preparation used multiplex PCR. The instrument given in TCRdb is Illumina HiSeq 2000. In TCRdb, the public reads were trimmed at Q25 with fastp and aligned with MiXCR, with productive beta chains retained. Entries are consolidated by CDR3 protein sequence, retaining the most common genes and DNA. The sample table lists some 49,000 distinct CDR3 sequences, 23% of them with a count of one. The leading ten clones occupy 6.5% to 8% of the sample. The sample was breast tumor tissue. These receptors all stem from a female donor with breast cancer. Some clones in this sample may be carry-over from other donors' samples.

Remarks on this clonotype: It may be a read error: a sequence one base away is much more abundant. The chain employs TRBV7-3 and TRBJ1-5; TRBD1 is a possible D gene (5 bases). The CDR3 runs 15 residues. Germline V CDR1 and CDR2: SGHTA, FQGTGA. CDR3 sequence: CACSLVGGGNQPQHF. The CDR3 region has the DNA TGTGCCTGCAGCTTAGTTGGGGGGGGGAATCAGCCCCAGCATTTT.

This clonotype was found many times. This chain uses TRBV5-1 with TRBJ2-2, with D unclear. The CDR3 runs 14 residues. V was trimmed by 0 bases and J by 5 bases, leaving 8 bases between them. Germline V lookup: CDR1 SGHRS, CDR2 YFSETQ. CDR3 residues: CASSLGQYTGELFF. CDR3 coding DNA: TGCGCCAGCAGCTTGGGGCAGTATACCGGGGAGCTGTTTTTT.

This clonotype was recorded at least ten times. This chain links TRBV10-2 with TRBJ2-1; 8 bases are shared with TRBD2. With 6 bases clipped from V and 8 bases from J, the junction kept 9 bases outside the gene matches. The CDR3 length is 14 residues. Germline V gives CDR1 WSHSY, CDR2 SAAADI. CDR3 in amino acids: CASRYGSGTYEQFF. DNA of the CDR3: TGCGCCAGCAGATATGGTAGCGGGACGTATGAGCAGTTCTTC.

This clonotype was detected ten times or more. The chain couples TRBV2 to TRBJ2-7, with 7 positions matching TRBD2. Germline V gives CDR1 SNHLY, CDR2 FYNNEI. Trimming took 7 bases from V and 0 from J; bases not matched to a gene: 6. This CDR3 has 14 amino acids. CDR3 in amino acids: CASTKGGSSYEQYF. CDR3 in DNA: TGTGCCAGCACCAAGGGAGGGTCCTCCTACGAGCAGTACTTC.

The sample holds many counts of this clonotype. This rearrangement joins TRBV5-1 to TRBJ2-7; D uncertain. This CDR3 has 11 amino acids. The V end was cut by 3 bases, the J end by 2 bases, with 3 bases between. Per the germline V gene, CDR1 is SGHRS and CDR2 is YFSETQ. CDR3: CASSSAYEQYF. DNA for the CDR3: TGCGCCAGCAGCTCGGCCTACGAGCAGTACTTC.

Points on this clonotype: Possible read error: a much larger clone is one base away. The rearrangement uses TRBV12-3 or TRBV12-4 and TRBJ2-5; D remains unclear. Between the trimmed V and J ends, which lost 5 bases and 5 bases, there was a span of 6 bases. The CDR3 sequence is 11 residues long. In DNA, the CDR3 is TGTGCCAGCAGTCCCGGGGAGACCCAGTACTTC. Protein: CASSPGETQYF.

In its sample, this clonotype was seen a few times. V and J are TRBV5-4 and TRBJ2-1; D perhaps matches TRBD2 (6 bases). The ends were cut back, 4 bases at V and 6 bases at J, with 11 bases in the middle. The CDR3 covers 13 residues. Germline assignment: CDR1 SGHNT and CDR2 YYREEE (reference sequence). The CDR3 nucleotides read TGTGCCAGCAGCAAGGACTACAGCAATGAGCAGTTCTTC. Encoded protein: CASSKDYSNEQFF.

This clonotype was picked up a small number of times. The V call is TRBV7-6, the J call TRBJ1-4, with TRBD1 identical over 7 bases. After removal of 4 bases from V and 1 base from J, the junction contained 3 bases not matched to a gene. CDR1 SGHVS and CDR2 FNYEAQ come from the germline V gene. This CDR3 contains 15 residues. The CDR3: CASSYSGGTNEKLFF. As DNA, the CDR3 is TGTGCCAGCAGCTACTCAGGGGGAACTAATGAAAAACTGTTTTTT.

In this sample, this clonotype turned up many times. The chain carries TRBV20-1 and TRBJ2-5; D may be TRBD2 (6 bases). The CDR3 contains 14 residues. CDR1 DFQATT and CDR2 SNEGSKA come from the germline V gene (reference sequence). The V end lost 5 bases, the J end lost 2 bases, and 15 bases lay between the germline ends. DNA for the CDR3: TGCAGTGCTGCCCCGGGGGATAGGCAAGAGACCCAGTACTTC. Translation: CSAAPGDRQETQYF.